A few counts support the clone carrying this TCR beta chain. Its antigen is unknown. The sample originates from a study of identical twins. Findings and caveats of the study: Zero-insertion analyses might be partly confounded by invariant T cells like MAIT and iNKT. For out-of-frame alpha sequences shared by twins, low generation probability was in excess. Abundant beta clonotypes from cord blood bore fewer insertions; memory repertoires lacked this pattern.

In TCRdb, the 5' RACE reads were re-called with MiXCR into one record per CDR3 protein. The sample comprises about 700,000 distinct CDR3 sequences, 6% to 6.5% of which are singletons, and 1.5% to 2% rests with the top ten. This TCR derives from a man younger than 35 in good health. Material: naive T cells sorted from blood.

The CDR3 DNA is TGCGCCAGCAGCCAGGATACAGGGGGCGGGACTGAAGCTTTCTTT. The encoded protein is CASSQDTGGGTEAFF. The chain joins TRBV5-1 to TRBJ1-1, with 9 bases lining up with TRBD1. Per germline, CDR1 SGHRS and CDR2 YFSETQ. The CDR3 sequence is 15 residues long. V lost 4 bases, J lost 5 bases, and 9 bases stayed unmatched.